This is a list of T cell receptor beta chains from one sample in a study of CD8+CD57+ T cells in acquired aplastic anemia. Using its own MiXCR run on the reads, TCRdb lists one record per CDR3 protein. The repertoire includes 200,000 to 250,000 distinct CDR3 sequences, 34% of them detected once, and around 1.1% sits in the top ten. Sequencing was carried out using sorted CD4+, CD8+, or CD8+CD57+ T cells (not recorded which) from PBMCs. These receptors originate from a human donor in good health, serving as a control. Each CDR3 is given without its conserved first and last residue. D genes are given only for firm matches.

V: TRBV12-3/TRBV12-4; J: TRBJ1-2; D: TRBD1; CDR3: ASSFQGDYGYT
V: TRBV10-2; J: TRBJ2-3; D: NA; CDR3: ASSESWTGTDTQY
V: TRBV19; J: TRBJ1-5; D: NA; CDR3: ASSTSRYSNQPQH
V: TRBV20-1; J: TRBJ2-5; D: TRBD2; CDR3: SALTSGEAKTQY
V: TRBV19; J: TRBJ1-2; D: NA; CDR3: ASSIDRGLGLGYT
V: TRBV5-5; J: TRBJ2-3; D: NA; CDR3: ASSWGDTQY
V: TRBV10-3; J: TRBJ1-2; D: NA; CDR3: ATRGDGYT
V: TRBV10-3; J: TRBJ1-4; D: NA; CDR3: AISDRENEKLF
V: TRBV10-3; J: TRBJ2-7; D: NA; CDR3: AIHNNPLRGTYEQY
V: TRBV2; J: TRBJ2-1; D: TRBD2; CDR3: ASPGRGGYNEQF
V: TRBV7-3; J: TRBJ1-1; D: TRBD1; CDR3: ASSAGTGSTEAF
V: TRBV19; J: TRBJ1-2; D: TRBD1; CDR3: ASMMTGGYGYT
V: TRBV19; J: TRBJ2-7; D: TRBD2; CDR3: ASSGPGLAVLDQY
V: TRBV20-1; J: TRBJ2-5; D: NA; CDR3: SAPLPEFQETQY
V: TRBV5-1; J: TRBJ2-3; D: NA; CDR3: ASSWSGASTDTQY
V: TRBV2; J: TRBJ2-5; D: TRBD1; CDR3: ASLDRGLSPETQY
V: TRBV29-1; J: TRBJ2-7; D: NA; CDR3: SVEEGQSGSYEQY
V: TRBV15; J: TRBJ1-4; D: TRBD1; CDR3: ATRRQGATNEKLF
V: TRBV6-1; J: TRBJ1-5; D: NA; CDR3: ASSEDGGGGNQPQH
V: TRBV19; J: TRBJ2-1; D: NA; CDR3: ASSDRPSGSYNEQF
V: TRBV5-1; J: TRBJ2-1; D: NA; CDR3: ASSLFSGAMDEQF
V: TRBV5-6; J: TRBJ2-5; D: TRBD1; CDR3: ASSLSNLGTGVETQY
V: TRBV24-1; J: TRBJ2-5; D: NA; CDR3: ATSDNQETQY
V: TRBV20-1; J: TRBJ1-2; D: NA; CDR3: SAFSSGGYT